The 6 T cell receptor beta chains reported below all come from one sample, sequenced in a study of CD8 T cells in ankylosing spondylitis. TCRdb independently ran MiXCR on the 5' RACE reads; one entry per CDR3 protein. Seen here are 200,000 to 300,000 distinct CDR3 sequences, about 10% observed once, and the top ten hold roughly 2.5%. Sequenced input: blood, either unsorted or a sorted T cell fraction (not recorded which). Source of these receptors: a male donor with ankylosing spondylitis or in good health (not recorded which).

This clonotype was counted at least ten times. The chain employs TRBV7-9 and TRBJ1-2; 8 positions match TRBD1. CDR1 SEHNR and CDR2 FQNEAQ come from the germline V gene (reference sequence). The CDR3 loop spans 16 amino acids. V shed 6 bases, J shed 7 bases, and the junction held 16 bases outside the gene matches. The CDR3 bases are TGTGCCAGCAGTTTTAGTGTATCGGCAGGGGGCTCTGGCTACACCTTC. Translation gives CASSFSVSAGGSGYTF. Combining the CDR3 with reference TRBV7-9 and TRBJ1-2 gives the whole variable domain DTGVSQNPRHKITKRGQNVTFRCDPISEHNRLYWYRQTLGQGPEFLTYFQNEAQLEKSRLLSDRFSAERPKGSFSTLEIQRTEQGDSAMYLCASSFSVSAGGSGYTFGSGTRLTVV.

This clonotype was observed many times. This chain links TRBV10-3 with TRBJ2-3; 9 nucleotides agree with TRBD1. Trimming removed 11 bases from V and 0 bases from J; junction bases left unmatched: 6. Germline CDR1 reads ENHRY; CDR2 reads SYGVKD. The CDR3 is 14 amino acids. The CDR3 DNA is TGTGCCTCGGGACAGGGCCTTAGCACAGATACGCAGTATTTT. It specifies CASGQGLSTDTQYF.

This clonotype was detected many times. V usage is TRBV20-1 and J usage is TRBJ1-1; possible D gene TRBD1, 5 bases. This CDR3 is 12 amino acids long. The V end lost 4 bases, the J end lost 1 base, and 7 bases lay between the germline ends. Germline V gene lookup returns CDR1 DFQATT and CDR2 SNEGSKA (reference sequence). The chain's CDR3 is CSAKGRNTEAFF. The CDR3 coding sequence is TGCAGTGCTAAGGGGAGGAACACTGAAGCTTTCTTT.

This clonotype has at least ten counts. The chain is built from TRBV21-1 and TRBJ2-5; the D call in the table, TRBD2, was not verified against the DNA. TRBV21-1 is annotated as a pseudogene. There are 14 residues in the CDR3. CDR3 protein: CASSSTAGGETQYF. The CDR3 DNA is TGTGCCAGCAGCTCGACGGCCGGAGGGGAGACCCAGTACTTC.

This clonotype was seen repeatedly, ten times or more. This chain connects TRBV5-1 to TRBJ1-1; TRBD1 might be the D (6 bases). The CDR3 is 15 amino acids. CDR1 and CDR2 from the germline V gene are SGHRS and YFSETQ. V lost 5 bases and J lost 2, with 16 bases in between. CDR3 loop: CASRFTDSPNTEAFF. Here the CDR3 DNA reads TGCGCCAGCAGGTTCACGGACAGCCCCAACACTGAAGCTTTCTTT.

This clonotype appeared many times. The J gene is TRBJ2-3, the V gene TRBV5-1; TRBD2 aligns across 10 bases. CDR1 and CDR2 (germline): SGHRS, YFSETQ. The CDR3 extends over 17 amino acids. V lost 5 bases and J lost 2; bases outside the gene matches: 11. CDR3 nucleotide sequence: TGCGCCAGCAGTTCTACTAGCGGGATCATCATCACAGATACGCAGTATTTT. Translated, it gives CASSSTSGIIITDTQYF.